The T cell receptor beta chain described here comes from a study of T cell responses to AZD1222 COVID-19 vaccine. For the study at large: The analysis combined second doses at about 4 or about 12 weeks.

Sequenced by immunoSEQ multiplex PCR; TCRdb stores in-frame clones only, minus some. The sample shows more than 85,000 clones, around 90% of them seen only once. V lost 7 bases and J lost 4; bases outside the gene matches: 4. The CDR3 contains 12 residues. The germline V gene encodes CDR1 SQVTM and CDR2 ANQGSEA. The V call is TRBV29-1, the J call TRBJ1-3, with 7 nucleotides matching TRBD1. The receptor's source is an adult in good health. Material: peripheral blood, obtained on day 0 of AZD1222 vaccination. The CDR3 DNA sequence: TGCAGCGCCGGACAGGAAGGAAACACCATATATTTT. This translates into CSAGQEGNTIYF.